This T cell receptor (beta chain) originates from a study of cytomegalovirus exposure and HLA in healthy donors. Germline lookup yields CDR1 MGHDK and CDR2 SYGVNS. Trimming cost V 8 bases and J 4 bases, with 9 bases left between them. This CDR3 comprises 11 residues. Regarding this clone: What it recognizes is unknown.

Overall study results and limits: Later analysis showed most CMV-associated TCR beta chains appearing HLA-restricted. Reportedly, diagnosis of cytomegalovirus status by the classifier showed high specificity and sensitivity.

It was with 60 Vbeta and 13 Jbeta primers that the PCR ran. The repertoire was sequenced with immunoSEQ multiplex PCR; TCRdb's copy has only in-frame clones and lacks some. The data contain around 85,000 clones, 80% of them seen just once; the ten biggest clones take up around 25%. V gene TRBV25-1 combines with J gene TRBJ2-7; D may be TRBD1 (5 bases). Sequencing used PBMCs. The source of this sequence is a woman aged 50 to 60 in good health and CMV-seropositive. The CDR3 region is CASGREYEQYF. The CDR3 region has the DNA TGTGCCAGCGGCAGGGAATACGAGCAGTACTTC.